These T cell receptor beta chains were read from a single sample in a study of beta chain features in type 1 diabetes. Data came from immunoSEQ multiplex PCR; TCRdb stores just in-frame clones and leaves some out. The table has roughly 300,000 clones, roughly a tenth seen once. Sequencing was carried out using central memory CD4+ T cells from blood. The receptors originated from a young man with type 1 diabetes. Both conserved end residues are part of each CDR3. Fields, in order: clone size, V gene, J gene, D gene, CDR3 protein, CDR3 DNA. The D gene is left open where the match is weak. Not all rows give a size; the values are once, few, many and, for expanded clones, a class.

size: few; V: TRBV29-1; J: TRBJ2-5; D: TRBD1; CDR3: CSVEAQGQGQETQYF; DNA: TGCAGCGTTGAAGCCCAGGGACAGGGCCAAGAGACCCAGTACTTC
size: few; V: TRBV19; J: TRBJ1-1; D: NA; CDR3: CASSIQQMTEAFF; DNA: TGTGCCAGTAGTATCCAACAGATGACTGAAGCTTTCTTT
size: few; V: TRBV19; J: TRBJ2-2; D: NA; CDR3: CASKLRDGNTGELFF; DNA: TGTGCCAGCAAACTCCGGGACGGAAACACCGGGGAGCTGTTTTTT
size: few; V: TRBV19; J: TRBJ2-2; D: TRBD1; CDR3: CAAGTGTATGELFF; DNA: TGTGCCGCTGGAACCGGGACAGCCACCGGGGAGCTGTTTTTT
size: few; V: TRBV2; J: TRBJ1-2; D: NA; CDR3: CASSPGGYGYTF; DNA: TGTGCCAGCAGTCCCGGGGGCTATGGCTACACCTTC
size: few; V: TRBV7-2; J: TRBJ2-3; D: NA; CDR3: CASSEMLGRVTDTQYF; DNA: TGTGCCAGCAGCGAGATGCTGGGACGGGTGACAGATACGCAGTATTTT
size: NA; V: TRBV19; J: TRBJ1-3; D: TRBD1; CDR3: CASSVTGAGNTIYF; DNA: TGTGCCAGTAGTGTGACAGGGGCTGGAAACACCATATATTTT
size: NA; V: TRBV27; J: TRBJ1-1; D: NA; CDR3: CASSLSVVGNTEAFF; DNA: TGTGCCAGCAGCTTAAGTGTAGTAGGGAACACTGAAGCTTTCTTT
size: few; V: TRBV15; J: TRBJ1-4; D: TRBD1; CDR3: CATNRDRGEKLFF; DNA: TGTGCCACCAACCGGGACAGGGGCGAAAAACTGTTTTTT
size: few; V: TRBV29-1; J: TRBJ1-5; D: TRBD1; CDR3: CSVSTGAQAHQPQHF; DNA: TGCAGCGTTAGTACAGGGGCCCAAGCCCATCAGCCCCAGCATTTT
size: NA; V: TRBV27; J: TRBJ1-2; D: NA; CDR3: CARQQGGMSGYTF; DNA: TGTGCCAGGCAACAGGGTGGGATGTCTGGCTACACCTTC
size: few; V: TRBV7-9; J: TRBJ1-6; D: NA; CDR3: CASSPSPRGSSYNSPLHF; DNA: TGTGCCAGCAGCCCTTCGCCGAGGGGGAGCTCCTATAATTCACCCCTCCACTTT
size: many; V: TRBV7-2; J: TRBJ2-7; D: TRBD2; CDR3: CASSTPGLAGGEQYF; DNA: TGTGCCAGCAGCACACCGGGACTAGCGGGGGGTGAGCAGTACTTC
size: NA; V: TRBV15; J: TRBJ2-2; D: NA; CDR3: CATSSATINTGELFF; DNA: TGTGCCACCAGCAGTGCGACTATTAACACCGGGGAGCTGTTTTTT
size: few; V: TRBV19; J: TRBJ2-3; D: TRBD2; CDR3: CASSARLADTQYF; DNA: TGTGCCAGTAGTGCCAGACTAGCGGATACGCAGTATTTT
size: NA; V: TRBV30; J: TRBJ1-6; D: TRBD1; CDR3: CAWSGTGAAPLHF; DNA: TGTGCCTGGAGTGGGACAGGCGCGGCACCCCTCCACTTT